Sequencing of this T cell receptor (beta chain) was carried out in a study of T-cell memory formation after mild COVID-19. J gave up 3 bases and V 6 bases, and 6 bases lay outside the gene matches. CDR1 is SGHTA and CDR2 is FQGNSA in the germline V gene. The CDR3 is 15 residues long. TCRdb called the 5' RACE reads again in MiXCR, with one record for every CDR3 protein. The sample includes hundreds of thousands of distinct CDR3 sequences, about a sixth of them seen just once. This clonotype was counted ten times or more. Specimen: PBMCs or a T cell subset sorted from them (not recorded which). The receptor comes from a man between 18 and 35 years old who had mild COVID-19 (a few samples of this study predate the infection). Cell type and time point are not known. The V and J genes are TRBV7-2 and TRBJ2-7; TRBD2 matches at 12 bases. This CDR3 is CASRSTSGGFYEQYF. DNA for the CDR3: TGTGCCAGCAGATCGACTAGCGGGGGATTCTACGAGCAGTACTTC.